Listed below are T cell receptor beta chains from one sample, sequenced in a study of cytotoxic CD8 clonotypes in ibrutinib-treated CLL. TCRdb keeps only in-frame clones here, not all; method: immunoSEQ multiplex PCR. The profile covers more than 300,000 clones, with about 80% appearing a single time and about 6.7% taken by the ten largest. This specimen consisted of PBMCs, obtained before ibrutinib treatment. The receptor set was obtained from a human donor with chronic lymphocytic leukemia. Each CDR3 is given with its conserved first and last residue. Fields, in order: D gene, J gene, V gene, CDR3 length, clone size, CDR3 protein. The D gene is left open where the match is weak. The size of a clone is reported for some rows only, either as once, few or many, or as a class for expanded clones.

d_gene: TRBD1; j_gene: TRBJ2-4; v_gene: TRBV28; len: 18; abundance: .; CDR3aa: CASSLAAGGHLAKNIQYF
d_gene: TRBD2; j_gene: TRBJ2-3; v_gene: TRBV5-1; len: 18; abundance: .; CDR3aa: CASSLGLAGEVSTDTQYF
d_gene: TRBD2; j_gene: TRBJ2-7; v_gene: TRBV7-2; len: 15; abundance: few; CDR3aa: CASSLRTSGSYEQYF
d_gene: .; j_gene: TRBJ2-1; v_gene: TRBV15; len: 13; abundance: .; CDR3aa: CATSRDRVAEQFF
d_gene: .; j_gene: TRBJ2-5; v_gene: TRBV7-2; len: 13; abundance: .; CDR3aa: CASSRTAQETQYF
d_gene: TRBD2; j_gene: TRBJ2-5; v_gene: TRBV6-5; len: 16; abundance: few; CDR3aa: CASSYSAGGNQETQYF
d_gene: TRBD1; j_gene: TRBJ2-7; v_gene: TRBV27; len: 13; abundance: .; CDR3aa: CASRAGTEFEQYF
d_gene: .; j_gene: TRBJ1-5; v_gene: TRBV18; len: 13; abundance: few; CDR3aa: CASSSGAGQPQHF
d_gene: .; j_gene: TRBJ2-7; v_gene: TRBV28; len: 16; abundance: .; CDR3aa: CASSSPGLKRGDEQYF
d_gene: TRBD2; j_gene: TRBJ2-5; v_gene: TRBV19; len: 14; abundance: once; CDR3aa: CASSLAGGVETQYF
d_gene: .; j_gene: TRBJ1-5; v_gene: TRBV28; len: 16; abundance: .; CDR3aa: CASSLLQGFSNQPQHF
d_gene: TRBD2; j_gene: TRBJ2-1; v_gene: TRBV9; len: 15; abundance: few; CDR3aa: CASSVGASGYNEQFF
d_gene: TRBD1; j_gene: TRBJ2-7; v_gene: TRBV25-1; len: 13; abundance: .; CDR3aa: CASSWQGAGEQYF
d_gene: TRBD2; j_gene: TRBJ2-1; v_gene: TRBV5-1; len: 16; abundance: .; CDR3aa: CASSFPRTSGYNEQFF
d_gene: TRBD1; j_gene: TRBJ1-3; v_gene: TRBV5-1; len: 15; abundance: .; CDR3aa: CASSLLQGGVNTIYF
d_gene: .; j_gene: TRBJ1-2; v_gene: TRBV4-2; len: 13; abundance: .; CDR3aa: CASSQDPRRGYTF
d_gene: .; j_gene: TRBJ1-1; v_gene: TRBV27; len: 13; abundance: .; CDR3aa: CASSLRQLTEAFF
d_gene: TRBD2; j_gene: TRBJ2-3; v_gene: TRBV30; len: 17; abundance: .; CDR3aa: CAWSVTRTSGSGDTQYF
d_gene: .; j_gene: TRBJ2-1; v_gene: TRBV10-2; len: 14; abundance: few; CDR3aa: CASSESMIYYEQFF
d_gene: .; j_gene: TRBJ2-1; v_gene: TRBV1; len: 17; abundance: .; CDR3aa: CTSSPRRLAGVLNEQFF
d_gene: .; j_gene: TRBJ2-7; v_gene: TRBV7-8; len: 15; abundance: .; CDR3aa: CASSSQRDRTYEQYF
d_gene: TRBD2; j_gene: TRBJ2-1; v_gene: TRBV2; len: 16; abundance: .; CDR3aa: CASSEAVLAADNEQFF
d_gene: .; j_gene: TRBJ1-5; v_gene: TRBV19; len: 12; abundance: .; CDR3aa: CATGALGTLQHF
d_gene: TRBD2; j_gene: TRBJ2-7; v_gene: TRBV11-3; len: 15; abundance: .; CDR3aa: CASSLRLAGVYEQYF
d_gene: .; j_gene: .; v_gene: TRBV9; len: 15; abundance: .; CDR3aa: CASSVGLPHSYEQYF
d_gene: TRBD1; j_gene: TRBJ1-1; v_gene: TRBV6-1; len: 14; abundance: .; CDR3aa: CASSETGADTEAFF
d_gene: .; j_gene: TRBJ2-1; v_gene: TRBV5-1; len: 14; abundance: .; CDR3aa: CASRARLSYNEQFF
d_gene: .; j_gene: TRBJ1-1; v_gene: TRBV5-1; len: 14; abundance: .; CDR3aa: CASRVTGMNTEAFF
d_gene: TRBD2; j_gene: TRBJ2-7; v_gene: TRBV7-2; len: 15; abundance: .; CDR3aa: CASSLAASGGLEQYF
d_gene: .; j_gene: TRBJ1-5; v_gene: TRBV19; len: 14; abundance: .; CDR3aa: CASTSRSSNQPQHF
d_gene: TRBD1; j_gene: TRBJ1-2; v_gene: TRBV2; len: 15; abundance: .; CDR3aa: CASSGGTGTNYGYTF
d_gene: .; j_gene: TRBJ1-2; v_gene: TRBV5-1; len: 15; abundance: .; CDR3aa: CASSLVQGVAAGYTF
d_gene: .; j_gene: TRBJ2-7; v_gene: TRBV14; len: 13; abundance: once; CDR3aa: CASSLSLYYEQYF
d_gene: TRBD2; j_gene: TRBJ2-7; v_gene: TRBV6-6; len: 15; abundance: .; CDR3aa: CASRTRKGTSDEQYF
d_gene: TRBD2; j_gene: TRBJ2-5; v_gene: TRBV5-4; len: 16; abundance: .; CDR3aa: CASSSRLAGGEETQYF
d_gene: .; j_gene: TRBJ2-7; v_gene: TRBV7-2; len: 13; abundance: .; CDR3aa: CASSLSDFDEQYF
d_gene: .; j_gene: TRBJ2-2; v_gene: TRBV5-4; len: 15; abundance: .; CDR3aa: CASSLKRNGPGELFF
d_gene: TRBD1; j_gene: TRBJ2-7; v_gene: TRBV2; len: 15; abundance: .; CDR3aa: CASSATGTGAYEQYF
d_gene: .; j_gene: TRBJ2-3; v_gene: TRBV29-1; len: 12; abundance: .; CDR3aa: CSALGGGGTQYF
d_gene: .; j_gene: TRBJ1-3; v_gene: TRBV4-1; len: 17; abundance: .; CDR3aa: CASSQDYTRNSGNTIYF
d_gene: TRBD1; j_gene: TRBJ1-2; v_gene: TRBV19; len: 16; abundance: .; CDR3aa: CASSTQGQGSFYGYTF
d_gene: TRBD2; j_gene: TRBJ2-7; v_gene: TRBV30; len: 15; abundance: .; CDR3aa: CAWRRRREGRYEQYF
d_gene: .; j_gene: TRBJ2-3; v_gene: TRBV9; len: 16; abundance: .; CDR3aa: CASSVVFSSSTDTQYF
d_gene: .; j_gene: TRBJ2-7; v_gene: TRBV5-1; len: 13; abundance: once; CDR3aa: CASGRDKTYEQYF
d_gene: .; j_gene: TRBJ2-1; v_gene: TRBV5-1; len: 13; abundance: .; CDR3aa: CASSFTPANEQFF
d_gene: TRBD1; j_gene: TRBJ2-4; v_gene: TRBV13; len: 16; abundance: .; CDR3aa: CASSTGTGLAKNIQYF
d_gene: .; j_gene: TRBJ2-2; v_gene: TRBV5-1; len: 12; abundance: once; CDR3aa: CASSRDTGELFF
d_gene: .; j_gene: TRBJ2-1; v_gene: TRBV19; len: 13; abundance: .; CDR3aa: CASSIGLDGEQFF
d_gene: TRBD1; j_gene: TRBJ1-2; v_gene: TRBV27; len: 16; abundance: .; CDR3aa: CASSFFPGQGAYGYTF
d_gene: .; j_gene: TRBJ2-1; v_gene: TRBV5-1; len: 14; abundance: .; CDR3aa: CASSFGTPYNEQFF
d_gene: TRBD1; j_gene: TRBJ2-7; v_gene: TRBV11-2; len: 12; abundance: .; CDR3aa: CASRTDRVEQYF
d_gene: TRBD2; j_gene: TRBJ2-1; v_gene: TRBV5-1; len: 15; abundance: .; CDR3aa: CASSLSREAYNEQFF
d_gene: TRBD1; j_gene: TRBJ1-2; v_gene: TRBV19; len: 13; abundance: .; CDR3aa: CASSRDRVHGYTF
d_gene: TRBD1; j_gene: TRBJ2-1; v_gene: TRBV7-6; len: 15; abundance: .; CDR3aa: CASTPGTGTFYEQFF
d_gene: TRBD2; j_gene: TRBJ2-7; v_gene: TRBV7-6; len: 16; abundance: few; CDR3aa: CASSLASGGRTYEQYF
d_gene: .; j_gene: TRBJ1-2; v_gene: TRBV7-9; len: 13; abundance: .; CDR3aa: CASSLRAGYGYTF
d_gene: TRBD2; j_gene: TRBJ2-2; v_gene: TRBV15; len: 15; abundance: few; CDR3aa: CATSRGTRDTGELFF
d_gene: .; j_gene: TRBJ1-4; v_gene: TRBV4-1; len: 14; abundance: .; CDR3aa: CASSQPRGGEKLFF
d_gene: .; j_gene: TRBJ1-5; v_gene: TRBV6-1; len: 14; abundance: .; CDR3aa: CASRVTGYNQPQHF